The 16 T cell receptor beta chains listed next were all sequenced from one sample in a study of T cell clonality in common variable immunodeficiency. The data were produced by immunoSEQ multiplex PCR, yet TCRdb's version contains in-frame clones alone and is incomplete. The sample yields tens of thousands of clones, without any singletons. The sample taken for sequencing was peripheral blood mononuclear cells. These TCRs come from a person aged 18 to 70 in good health.

This clone was seen many times. The CDR3 goes on 3 residues after the read ends, and that part is filled in from the germline J gene. The chain has TRBV4-2 and TRBJ2-1; 12 bases fit TRBD2. V lost 0 bases, J lost 9 bases, and 6 bases stayed unmatched. CDR1 and CDR2 from the germline V gene are LGHNA and YNFKEQ. The CDR3 is 16 residues long. CDR3 bases read: TGTGCCAGCAGCCAAGATCTCGAACTAGCGGGGGGTGAG. Translating it yields CASSQDLELAGGE. The entire CDR3 reads CASSQDLELAGGEQFF.

This clone was detected ten times or more. The read stops 3 residues short of the end of the CDR3; the missing end is completed from the germline J gene. The chain employs TRBV10-2 and TRBJ2-7, with 11 nucleotides matching TRBD2. The CDR3 runs to 14 residues. Germline V gene data show CDR1 as WSHSY and CDR2 as SAAADI. V shed 7 bases and J 4 bases; nucleotides not matched to a gene: 6. The CDR3 region is CASTGTSGLYEQYF. CDR3 bases read: TGCGCCAGCACCGGGACTAGCGGATTATACGAG.

In this sample, this clone turned up many times. The read terminates 3 residues ahead of where the CDR3 ends, so the germline J gene completes it. The rearrangement joins TRBV28 to TRBJ2-7; TRBD1 agrees at 10 bases. The V segment lost 6 bases and the J segment 5 bases; nucleotides outside the gene matches: 13. Germline-derived CDR1 and CDR2 are MDHEN and SYDVKM. The CDR3 is 16 residues long. CDR3 bases read: TGTGCCAGCAGCTACCCCCGACAGGGGGCGGTTAACGAG. Translation: CASSYPRQGAVNE. From start to end, the CDR3 is CASSYPRQGAVNEQYF.

This clone was counted many times. The read stops 3 residues short of the end of the CDR3; the missing end is completed from the germline J gene. The chain links TRBV6-1 to TRBJ2-7, with 7 bases fitting TRBD2. Germline V gene data show CDR1 as MNHNS and CDR2 as SASEGT. Trimming took 0 bases from V and 4 from J; bases not matched to a gene: 9. The CDR3 is 16 amino acids. CDR3 protein: CASSEALGKGLYEQYF. The DNA read from the CDR3 is TGTGCCAGCAGTGAAGCGCTTGGGAAGGGACTATACGAG.

This clone was detected many times. The read gets to within 3 residues of the CDR3 end, and the germline J gene fills in the rest. The gene calls are TRBV7-9 and TRBJ1-1; 9 bases are a match to TRBD1. The CDR3 sequence is 15 residues long. Looked up from germline, CDR1 is SEHNR and CDR2 is FQNEAQ (reference sequence). With V trimmed by 0 bases and J by 1 base, 0 bases remained unmatched. The chain's CDR3 is CASSLATGGNTEAFF. Incomplete CDR3 DNA: TGTGCCAGCAGCTTAGCGACAGGGGGGAACACTGAA.

In its sample, this clone was seen many times. The read falls 3 residues short of the CDR3 end, and the missing part is taken from the germline J gene. V and J are TRBV24-1 and TRBJ2-5; 9 bases agree with TRBD1. Germline V lookup: CDR1 KGHDR, CDR2 SFDVKD. V was clipped by 12 bases and J by 1 base; unmatched bases: 8. CDR3 length equals 14 residues. The CDR3 bases that were read are TGTGCCGTGACGGGACAGGGTATCCAAGAGACC. Protein product: CAVTGQGIQET. The full CDR3 reads CAVTGQGIQETQYF.

Many counts were recorded for this clone. The sequenced fragment ends 3 residues before the CDR3 boundary, so the rest is inferred from the germline J gene. The chain links TRBV7-9 to TRBJ1-4; 8 positions match TRBD1. The CDR3 covers 15 residues. Germline values: CDR1 SEHNR, CDR2 FQNEAQ (reference sequence). V lost 5 bases to trimming and J lost 7 bases; unmatched junction nucleotides: 9. The sequenced part of the CDR3 DNA is TGTGCCAGCAGCGCCACAGGGGGAACGGGTGAAAAA. Amino acids: CASSATGGTGEK. In full, the CDR3 reads CASSATGGTGEKLFF. Looking up the rest from reference TRBV7-9 and TRBJ1-4 gives the full variable domain: DTGVSQNPRHKITKRGQNVTFRCDPISEHNRLYWYRQTLGQGPEFLTYFQNEAQLEKSRLLSDRFSAERPKGSFSTLEIQRTEQGDSAMYLCASSATGGTGEKLFFGSGTQLSVL.

This clone was observed at least ten times. The CDR3 extends 3 residues past the end of the read, so its final part is completed from the germline J gene. This chain joins TRBV5-1 and TRBJ1-6; a weak D match, TRBD1 (6 bases). Between the trimmed V and J ends, which lost 4 bases and 3 bases, there was a span of 17 bases. This CDR3 is 17 amino acids long. Germline-derived CDR1 and CDR2 are SGHRS and YFSETQ. CDR3 protein: CASSPAGGLSYNSPLHF. The DNA read from the CDR3 is TGCGCCAGCAGCCCGGCGGGGGGCCTCAGCTATAATTCACCC.

There are many counts of this clone. The read terminates 3 residues ahead of where the CDR3 ends, so the germline J gene completes it. The V and J genes are TRBV4-2 and TRBJ1-1; D might be TRBD1 (6 bases). CDR3 size: 14 residues. V lost 4 bases and J 3 bases, leaving 12 bases between the germline ends. CDR1 and CDR2 from the germline V gene are LGHNA and YNFKEQ. Incomplete CDR3 DNA: TGTGCCAGCAGCCCGGGAAACAGGGACACTGAA. As protein: CASSPGNRDTE. The full-length CDR3 reads as CASSPGNRDTEAFF.

This clone was observed many times. The CDR3 is cut off 3 residues early in the read; its end comes from the germline J gene. V is TRBV5-1 and J is TRBJ2-2; 7 bases align to TRBD1. V was pared by 4 bases and J by 2 bases, with 5 bases of the junction left unmatched. Germline CDR1 is SGHRS and CDR2 is YFSETQ. This CDR3 contains 15 residues. This chain's CDR3 is CASSGWDSNTGELFF. CDR3 DNA, as far as it was read: TGCGCCAGCAGCGGGTGGGACAGCAACACCGGGGAG.

This clone was seen ten or more times. Coverage ceases 3 residues before the CDR3 finishes, and the germline J gene fills in the end. J is TRBJ2-5 and V is TRBV6-2 or TRBV6-3; 7 bases map to TRBD1. Per the germline V gene, CDR1 is MNHEY and CDR2 is SVGEGT. Trimming took 0 bases from V and 1 from J; bases not matched to a gene: 2. The CDR3 length is 15 residues. The sequenced CDR3 bases are TGTGCCAGCAGTTACTCTTGGGACAGCCAAGAGACC. This codes for CASSYSWDSQET. The complete CDR3 reads CASSYSWDSQETQYF.

This clone was seen many times. The sequenced part of the CDR3 DNA is TGTGCCAGTAGTATAGATACAGGGGGGTTTCGTGGC. The encoded protein is CASSIDTGGFRG. The entire CDR3 protein is CASSIDTGGFRGYTF. The chain joins TRBV19 to TRBJ1-2; 8 positions agree with TRBD1. The CDR3 extends 3 residues past the end of the read, so its final part is completed from the germline J gene. Germline loops: CDR1 LNHDA, CDR2 SQIVND (reference sequence). The length of the CDR3 is 15 residues. The V segment lost 0 bases and the J segment 7 bases; nucleotides outside the gene matches: 7.

The sample holds many counts of this clone. The read ends 3 residues before the CDR3 terminus; that terminus is restored from the germline J gene. The chain carries TRBV5-1 and TRBJ1-4; the match to TRBD1 covers 10 bases. CDR1 is SGHRS and CDR2 is YFSETQ in the germline V gene. This CDR3 spans 18 amino acids. Trimming removed 0 bases from V and 3 bases from J; junction bases left unmatched: 8. This CDR3 reads CASSLGTGGNSPNEKLFF. Incomplete CDR3 DNA: TGCGCCAGCAGCTTGGGGACAGGGGGGAATAGTCCTAATGAAAAA.

Many counts were recorded for this clone. The DNA ends 3 residues before the CDR3 does, and the rest of the CDR3 is filled in from the germline J gene. This chain uses TRBV29-1 with TRBJ2-1; 9 bases fit TRBD1. V trimming: 3 bases; J trimming: 5 bases; junction bases outside the gene matches: 2. The CDR3 loop spans 13 amino acids. Germline V gene data show CDR1 as SQVTM and CDR2 as ANQGSEA. The sequenced part of the CDR3 DNA is TGCAGCGTTGAGGGACAGGGCGACAATGAG. Encoded protein: CSVEGQGDNE. The whole CDR3 protein is CSVEGQGDNEQFF.

This clone has at least ten counts. The CDR3 bases that were read are TGCAGTGCTAGAGGCAGGCACAATCAGGAGACC. Residues: CSARGRHNQET. The entire CDR3 sequence reads CSARGRHNQETQYF. The V call is TRBV20-1, the J call TRBJ2-5; D not resolved. Sequencing ends 3 residues short of the CDR3 end; the germline J gene provides the rest. The V end lost 1 base, the J end lost 5 bases, and 14 bases lay between the germline ends. Germline V gene lookup returns CDR1 DFQATT and CDR2 SNEGSKA (reference sequence). This CDR3 has 14 residues.

This clone was observed many times. The CDR3 spells CASRGQGAHNEQFF. CDR3 DNA (partial): TGTGCCAGCAGGGGACAGGGGGCGCATAATGAG. This chain connects TRBV7-9 to TRBJ2-1; 12 positions match TRBD1. The read gets to within 3 residues of the CDR3 end, and the germline J gene fills in the rest. With V trimmed by 6 bases and J by 7 bases, 4 bases remained unmatched. There are 14 residues in the CDR3. CDR1 and CDR2 (germline): SEHNR, FQNEAQ (reference sequence).